This T cell receptor (beta chain) was recorded in a study of T-cell memory formation after mild COVID-19. The study's findings and limits: Balance between CD4 and CD8 was seen in clones contracting day 15 to 85, and a CD4+ lean was seen in later expanders. The second-wave clones peaking on day 37 were not confirmed as SARS-CoV-2-specific.

Of note for this clonotype: Its cognate antigen is unknown.

Germline V gives CDR1 SGDLS, CDR2 YYNGEE. With 4 bases removed from V and 1 base from J, the gap between germline ends came to 10 bases. The CDR3 is 14 amino acids. 5'RACE primed from the constant segment yielded TCR alpha and TCR beta cDNA libraries bearing sample barcodes and UMIs. TCRdb re-derived calls from the 5' RACE reads in MiXCR, one entry per CDR3 protein. The sample shows approximately 340,000 distinct CDR3 sequences, roughly 13% of them seen only once. This receptor was identified in a man aged 18 to 29 who had mild COVID-19 (a few samples of this study predate the infection). Cell type and time point are not known. This chain joins TRBV9 and TRBJ2-3; perhaps TRBD2 as D (5 bases). The specimen was PBMCs or a T cell subset sorted from them (not recorded which). The CDR3 sequence is CASSTRGRTDTQYF. In nucleotides, the CDR3 is TGTGCCAGCAGCACCCGGGGTCGCACAGATACGCAGTATTTT.